Detailed here is one T cell receptor (beta chain). These data are taken from a study of blood T cell repertoires in COVID-19. In the original workflow: Amplification of reference gene primers provided the estimated nucleated cell counts. Produced via immunoSEQ multiplex PCR; TCRdb's table is partial and in-frame only. V and J calls and clone size come straight from that table; D and trimming were deduced from the DNA. The table includes more than 200,000 clones, around 83% detected once. The CDR3 contains 16 residues. From germline, CDR1 is LNHNV and CDR2 YYDKDF (reference sequence). The V end lost 3 bases, the J end lost 0 bases, and 12 bases lay between the germline ends.

This clonotype was obtained from a woman aged 50 to 65 with acute or convalescent COVID-19. Sequences were obtained from peripheral blood. The chain joins TRBV15 to TRBJ1-3; D possibly corresponds to TRBD1 (6 bases). The CDR3 bases are TGTGCCACCAGCAGGGCCGACAGGAGCTCTGGAAACACCATATATTTT. Translation gives CATSRADRSSGNTIYF.